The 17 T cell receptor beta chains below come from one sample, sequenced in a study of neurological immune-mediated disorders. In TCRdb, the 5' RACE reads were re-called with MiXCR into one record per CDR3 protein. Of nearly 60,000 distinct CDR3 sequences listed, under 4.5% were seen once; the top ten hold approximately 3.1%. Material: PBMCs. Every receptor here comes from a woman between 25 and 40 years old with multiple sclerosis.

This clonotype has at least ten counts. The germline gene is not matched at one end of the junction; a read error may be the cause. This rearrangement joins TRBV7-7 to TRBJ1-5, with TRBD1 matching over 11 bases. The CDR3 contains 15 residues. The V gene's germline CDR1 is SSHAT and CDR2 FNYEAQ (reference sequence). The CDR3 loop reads CASSFGGTGGQPQHF. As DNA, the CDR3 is TGTGCTAGCAGCTTCGGTGGGACAGGGGGACAGCCCCAGCATTTT.

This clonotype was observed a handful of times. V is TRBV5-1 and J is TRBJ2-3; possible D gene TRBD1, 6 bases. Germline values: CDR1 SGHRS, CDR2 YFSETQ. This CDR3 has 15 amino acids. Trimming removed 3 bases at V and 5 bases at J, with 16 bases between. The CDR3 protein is CASSSQGPRGDTQYF. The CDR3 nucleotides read TGCGCCAGCAGCTCTCAGGGGCCCCGGGGAGATACGCAGTATTTT.

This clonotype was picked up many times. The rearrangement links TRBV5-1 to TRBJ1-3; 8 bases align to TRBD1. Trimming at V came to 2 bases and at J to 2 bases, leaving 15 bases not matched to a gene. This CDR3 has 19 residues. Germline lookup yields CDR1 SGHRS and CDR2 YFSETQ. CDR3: CASSLGDRSTVGPGNTIYF. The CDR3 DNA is TGCGCCAGCAGCTTAGGGGACAGGTCGACTGTAGGCCCTGGAAACACCATATATTTT.

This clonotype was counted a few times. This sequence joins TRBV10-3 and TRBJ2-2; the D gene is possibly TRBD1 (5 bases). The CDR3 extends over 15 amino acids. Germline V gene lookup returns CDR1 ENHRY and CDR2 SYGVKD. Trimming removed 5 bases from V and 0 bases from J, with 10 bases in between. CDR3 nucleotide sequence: TGTGCCATCAGTTGGGGCCTTACGAACACCGGGGAGCTGTTTTTT. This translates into CAISWGLTNTGELFF.

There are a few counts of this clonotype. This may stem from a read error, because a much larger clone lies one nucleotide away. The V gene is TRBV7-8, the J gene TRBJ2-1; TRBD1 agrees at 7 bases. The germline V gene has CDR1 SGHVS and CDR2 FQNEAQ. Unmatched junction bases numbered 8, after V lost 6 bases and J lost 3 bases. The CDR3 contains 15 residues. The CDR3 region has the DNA TGTGCCAGCAGGGACGGGACAGATATCTACAATGAGCAGTTCTTC. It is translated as CASRDGTDIYNEQFF.

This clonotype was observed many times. DNA for the CDR3: TGTGCCAGCAGTTTTGGCTTTGACAGGGGTAACTATGGCTACACCTTC. Translating it yields CASSFGFDRGNYGYTF. This chain links TRBV3-1 with TRBJ1-2, with TRBD1 identical over 8 bases. V was clipped by 6 bases and J by 1 base; unmatched bases: 10. This CDR3 contains 16 residues. CDR1 and CDR2 from the germline V gene are LGHDT and YNNKEL (reference sequence). Looking up the rest from reference TRBV3-1 and TRBJ1-2 gives the full variable domain: DTAVSQTPKYLVTQMGNDKSIKCEQNLGHDTMYWYKQDSKKFLKIMFSYNNKELIINETVPNRFSPKSPDKAHLNLHINSLELGDSAVYFCASSFGFDRGNYGYTFGSGTRLTVV.

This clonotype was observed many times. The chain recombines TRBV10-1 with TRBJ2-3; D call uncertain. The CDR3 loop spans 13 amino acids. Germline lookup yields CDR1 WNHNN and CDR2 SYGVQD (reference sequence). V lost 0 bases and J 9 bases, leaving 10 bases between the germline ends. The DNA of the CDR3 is TGCGCCAGCAGTGAGTCAACAATCGGGACGCAGTATTTT. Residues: CASSESTIGTQYF.

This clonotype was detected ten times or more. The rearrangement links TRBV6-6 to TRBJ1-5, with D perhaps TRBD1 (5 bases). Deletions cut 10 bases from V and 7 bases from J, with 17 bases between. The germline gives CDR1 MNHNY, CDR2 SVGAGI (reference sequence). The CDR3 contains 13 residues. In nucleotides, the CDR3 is TGTGCCACCGCGCCAGGGAGAAACCAGCCCCAGCATTTT. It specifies CATAPGRNQPQHF.

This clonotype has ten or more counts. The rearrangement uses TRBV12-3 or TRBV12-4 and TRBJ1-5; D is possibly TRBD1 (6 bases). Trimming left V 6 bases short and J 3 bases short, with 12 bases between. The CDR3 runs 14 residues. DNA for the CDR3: TGTGCCAGCAGCTACAGGGCAACCAATCAGCCCCAGCATTTT. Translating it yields CASSYRATNQPQHF.

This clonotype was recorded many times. CDR3 DNA: TGTGCCACTATGGGACGGGGGGGCGAGGCAGATACGCAGTATTTT. Its translation: CATMGRGGEADTQYF. V gene TRBV10-3 combines with J gene TRBJ2-3; 8 bases line up with TRBD2. Germline CDR1 ENHRY, CDR2 SYGVKD. The CDR3 covers 15 residues. V dropped 10 bases and J dropped 4; count of bases not matched to a gene: 13.

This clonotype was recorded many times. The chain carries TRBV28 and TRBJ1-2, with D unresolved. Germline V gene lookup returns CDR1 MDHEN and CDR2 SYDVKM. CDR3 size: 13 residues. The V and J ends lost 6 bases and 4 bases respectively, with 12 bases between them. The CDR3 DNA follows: TGTGCCAGCAGCGGCGGTTCCTTCTATGGCTACACCTTC. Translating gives CASSGGSFYGYTF.

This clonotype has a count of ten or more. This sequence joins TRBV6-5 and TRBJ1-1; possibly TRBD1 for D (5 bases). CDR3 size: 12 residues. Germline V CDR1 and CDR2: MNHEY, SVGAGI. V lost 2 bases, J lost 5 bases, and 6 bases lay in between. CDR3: CASSYGGTEAFF. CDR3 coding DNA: TGTGCCAGCAGTTACGGGGGAACTGAAGCTTTCTTT.

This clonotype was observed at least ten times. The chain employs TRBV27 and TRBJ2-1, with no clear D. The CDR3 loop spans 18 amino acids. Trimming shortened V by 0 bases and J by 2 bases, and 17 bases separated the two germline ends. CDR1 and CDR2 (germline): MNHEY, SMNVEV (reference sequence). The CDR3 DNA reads TGTGCCAGCAGTTTATCGTCCTACAGAAAACATACCTACAATGAGCAGTTCTTC. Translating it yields CASSLSSYRKHTYNEQFF.

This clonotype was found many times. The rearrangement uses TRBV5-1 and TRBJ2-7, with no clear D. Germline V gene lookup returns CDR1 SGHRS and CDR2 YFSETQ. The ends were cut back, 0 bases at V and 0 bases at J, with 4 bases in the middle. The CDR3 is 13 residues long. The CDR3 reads CASSLGSSYEQYF. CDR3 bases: TGCGCCAGCAGCTTGGGGAGCTCCTACGAGCAGTACTTC.

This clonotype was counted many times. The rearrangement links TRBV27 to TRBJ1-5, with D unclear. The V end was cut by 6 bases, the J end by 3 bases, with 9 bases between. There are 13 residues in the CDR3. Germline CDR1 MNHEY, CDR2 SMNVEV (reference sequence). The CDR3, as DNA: TGTGCCAGCAGCCCCCACCTCAATCAGCCCCAGCATTTT. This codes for CASSPHLNQPQHF.

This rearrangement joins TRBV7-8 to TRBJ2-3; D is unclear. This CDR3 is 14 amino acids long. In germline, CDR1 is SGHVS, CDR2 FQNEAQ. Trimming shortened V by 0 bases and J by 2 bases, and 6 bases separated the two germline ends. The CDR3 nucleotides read TGTGCCAGCAGCTTAGCTGATTACACAGATACGCAGTATTTT. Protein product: CASSLADYTDTQYF.

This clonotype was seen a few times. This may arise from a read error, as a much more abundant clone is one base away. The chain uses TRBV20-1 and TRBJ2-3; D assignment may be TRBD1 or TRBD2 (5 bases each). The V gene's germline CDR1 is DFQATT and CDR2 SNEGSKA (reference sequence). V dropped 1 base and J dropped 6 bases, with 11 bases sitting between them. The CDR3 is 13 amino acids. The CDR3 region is CSARGIGDDTQYF. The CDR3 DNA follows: TGCAGTGCTAGAGGCATAGGGGACGATACGCAGTATTTT.